This T cell receptor beta chain was sequenced during a study of T cells in tuberculosis. Indicated time point: new active TB diagnosis, blood taken before or within 7 days of starting treatment. Findings and limits, study-wide: Smaller distances to GMM-specific TCRs suggested their expansion in active tuberculosis.

This clone was seen once. The antigen remains unidentified. This CDR3 contains 13 residues. Germline loops: CDR1 SGHDT, CDR2 YYEEEE. The ends were cut back, 1 base at V and 2 bases at J, with 6 bases in the middle. Data came from immunoSEQ multiplex PCR; TCRdb stores just in-frame clones and leaves some out. Of about 33,000 clones detected, about 91% appear once; the ten largest clones hold approximately 6.8%. The source was PBMCs, collected at tuberculosis diagnosis. The sequence was collected from an adult with tuberculosis. Some clones in this sample may be carry-over from other donors' samples. This chain links TRBV5-6 with TRBJ1-1; D is undetermined. The CDR3 spells CASSLTSNTEAFF. The CDR3 bases are TGTGCCAGCAGCTTGACATCCAACACTGAAGCTTTCTTT.